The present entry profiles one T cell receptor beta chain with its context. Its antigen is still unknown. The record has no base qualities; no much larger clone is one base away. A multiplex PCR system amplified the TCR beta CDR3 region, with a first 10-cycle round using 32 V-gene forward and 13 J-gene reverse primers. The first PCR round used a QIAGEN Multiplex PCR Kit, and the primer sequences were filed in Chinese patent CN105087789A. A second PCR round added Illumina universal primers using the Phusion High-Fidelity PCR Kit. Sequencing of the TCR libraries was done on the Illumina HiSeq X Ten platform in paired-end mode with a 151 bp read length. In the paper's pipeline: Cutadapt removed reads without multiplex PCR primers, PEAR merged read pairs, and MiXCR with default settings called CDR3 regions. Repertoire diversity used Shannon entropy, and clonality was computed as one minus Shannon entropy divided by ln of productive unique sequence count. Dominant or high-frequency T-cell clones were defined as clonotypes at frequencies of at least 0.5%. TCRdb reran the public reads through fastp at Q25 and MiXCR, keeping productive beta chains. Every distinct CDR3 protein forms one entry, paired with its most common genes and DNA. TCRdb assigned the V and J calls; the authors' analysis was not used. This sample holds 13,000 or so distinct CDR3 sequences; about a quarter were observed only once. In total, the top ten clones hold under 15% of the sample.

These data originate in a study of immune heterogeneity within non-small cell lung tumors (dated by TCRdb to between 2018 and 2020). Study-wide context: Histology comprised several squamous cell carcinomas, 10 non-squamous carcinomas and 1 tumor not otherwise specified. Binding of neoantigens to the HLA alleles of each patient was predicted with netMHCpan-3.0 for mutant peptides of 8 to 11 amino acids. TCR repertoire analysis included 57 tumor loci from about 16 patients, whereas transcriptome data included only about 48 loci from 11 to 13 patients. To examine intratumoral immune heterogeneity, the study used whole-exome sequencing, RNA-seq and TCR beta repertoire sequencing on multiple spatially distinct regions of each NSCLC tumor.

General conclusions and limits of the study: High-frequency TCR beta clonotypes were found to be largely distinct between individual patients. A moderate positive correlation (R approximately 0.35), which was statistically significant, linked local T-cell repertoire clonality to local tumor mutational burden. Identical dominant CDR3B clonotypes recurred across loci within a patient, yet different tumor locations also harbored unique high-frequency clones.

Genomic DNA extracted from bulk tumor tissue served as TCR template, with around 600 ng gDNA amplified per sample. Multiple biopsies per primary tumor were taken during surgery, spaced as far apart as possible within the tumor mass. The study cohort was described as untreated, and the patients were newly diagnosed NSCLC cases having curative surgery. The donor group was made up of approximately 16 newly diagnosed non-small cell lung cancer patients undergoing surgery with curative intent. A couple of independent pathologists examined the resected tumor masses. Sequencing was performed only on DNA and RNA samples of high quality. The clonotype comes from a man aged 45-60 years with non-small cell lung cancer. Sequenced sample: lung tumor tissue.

The nucleotides read TGTGCCAGCAGTCTTAGGGGAGGACAGGGAGCCTACGAGCAGTACTTC. It translates as CASSLRGGQGAYEQYF. The chain couples TRBV28 to TRBJ2-7; TRBD1 agrees with 8 junctional bases. V and J are trimmed by 5 bases and 2 bases, and the gene matches miss 11 bases of the junction. Reading the germline V gene gives CDR1 MDHEN and CDR2 SYDVKM. The CDR3 starts with the cysteine, ends with the phenylalanine, and has 16 residues. Only the CDR3 part of the read is kept: 48 bases, read in frame from the first base.